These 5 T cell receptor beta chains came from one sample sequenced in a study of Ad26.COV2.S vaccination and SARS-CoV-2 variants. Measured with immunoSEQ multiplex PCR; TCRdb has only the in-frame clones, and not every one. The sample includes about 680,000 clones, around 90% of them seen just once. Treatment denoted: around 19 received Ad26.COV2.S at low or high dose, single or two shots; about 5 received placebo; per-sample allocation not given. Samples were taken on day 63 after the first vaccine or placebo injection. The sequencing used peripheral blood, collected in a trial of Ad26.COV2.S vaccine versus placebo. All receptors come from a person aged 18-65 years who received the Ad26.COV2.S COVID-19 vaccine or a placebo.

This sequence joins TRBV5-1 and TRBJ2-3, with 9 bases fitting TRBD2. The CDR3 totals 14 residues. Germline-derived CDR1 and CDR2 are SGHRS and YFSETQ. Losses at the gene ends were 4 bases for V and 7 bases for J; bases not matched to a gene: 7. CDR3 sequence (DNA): TGCGCCAGCAGCCCAGCGGGAGGTTTTCATACGCAGTATTTT. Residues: CASSPAGGFHTQYF.

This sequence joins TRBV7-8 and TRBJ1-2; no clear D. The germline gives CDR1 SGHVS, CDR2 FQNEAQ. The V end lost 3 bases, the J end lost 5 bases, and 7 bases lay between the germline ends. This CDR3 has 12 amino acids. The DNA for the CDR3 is TGTGCCAGCAGCTTGGTCGGGTATGGCTACACCTTC. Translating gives CASSLVGYGYTF.

Written as DNA, the CDR3 is TGCAGCGTTGAATTAGGGGGGACTGAAGCTTTCTTT. The encoded protein is CSVELGGTEAFF. The rearrangement joins TRBV29-1 to TRBJ1-1; D perhaps matches TRBD1 (6 bases). Germline loops: CDR1 SQVTM, CDR2 ANQGSEA. The length of the CDR3 is 12 residues. Trimming left V 2 bases short and J 5 bases short, with 9 bases between.

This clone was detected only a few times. The CDR3 coding sequence is TGTGCCAGTAGTATACCCGGGACTAGTATCTACGAGCAGTACTTC. It codes for CASSIPGTSIYEQYF. V and J are TRBV19 and TRBJ2-7; TRBD2 matches at 8 bases. Per germline, CDR1 LNHDA and CDR2 SQIVND (reference sequence). CDR3 length: 15 amino acids. V lost 2 bases, J lost 3 bases, and 6 bases stayed unmatched.

The CDR3 nucleotides read TGTGCCAGCAGCCCCTCTGGTGGGGTTGAAGCTTTCTTT. Protein product: CASSPSGGVEAFF. The gene calls are TRBV12-3 or TRBV12-4 and TRBJ1-1, with unresolved D. Trimming removed 6 bases from V and 7 bases from J, with 15 bases in between. The CDR3 runs 13 residues.